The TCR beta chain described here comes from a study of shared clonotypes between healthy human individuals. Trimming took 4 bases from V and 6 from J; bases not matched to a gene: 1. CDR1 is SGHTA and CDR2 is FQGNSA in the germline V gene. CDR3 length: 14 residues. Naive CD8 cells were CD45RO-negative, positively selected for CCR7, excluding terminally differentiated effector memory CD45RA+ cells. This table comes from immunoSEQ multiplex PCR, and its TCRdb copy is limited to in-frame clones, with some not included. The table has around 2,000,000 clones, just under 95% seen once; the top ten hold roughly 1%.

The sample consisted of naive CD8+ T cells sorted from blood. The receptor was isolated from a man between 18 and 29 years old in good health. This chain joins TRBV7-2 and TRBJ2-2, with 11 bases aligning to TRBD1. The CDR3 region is CASSWTGGPGELFF. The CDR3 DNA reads TGTGCCAGCAGCTGGACAGGGGGCCCCGGGGAGCTGTTTTTT.